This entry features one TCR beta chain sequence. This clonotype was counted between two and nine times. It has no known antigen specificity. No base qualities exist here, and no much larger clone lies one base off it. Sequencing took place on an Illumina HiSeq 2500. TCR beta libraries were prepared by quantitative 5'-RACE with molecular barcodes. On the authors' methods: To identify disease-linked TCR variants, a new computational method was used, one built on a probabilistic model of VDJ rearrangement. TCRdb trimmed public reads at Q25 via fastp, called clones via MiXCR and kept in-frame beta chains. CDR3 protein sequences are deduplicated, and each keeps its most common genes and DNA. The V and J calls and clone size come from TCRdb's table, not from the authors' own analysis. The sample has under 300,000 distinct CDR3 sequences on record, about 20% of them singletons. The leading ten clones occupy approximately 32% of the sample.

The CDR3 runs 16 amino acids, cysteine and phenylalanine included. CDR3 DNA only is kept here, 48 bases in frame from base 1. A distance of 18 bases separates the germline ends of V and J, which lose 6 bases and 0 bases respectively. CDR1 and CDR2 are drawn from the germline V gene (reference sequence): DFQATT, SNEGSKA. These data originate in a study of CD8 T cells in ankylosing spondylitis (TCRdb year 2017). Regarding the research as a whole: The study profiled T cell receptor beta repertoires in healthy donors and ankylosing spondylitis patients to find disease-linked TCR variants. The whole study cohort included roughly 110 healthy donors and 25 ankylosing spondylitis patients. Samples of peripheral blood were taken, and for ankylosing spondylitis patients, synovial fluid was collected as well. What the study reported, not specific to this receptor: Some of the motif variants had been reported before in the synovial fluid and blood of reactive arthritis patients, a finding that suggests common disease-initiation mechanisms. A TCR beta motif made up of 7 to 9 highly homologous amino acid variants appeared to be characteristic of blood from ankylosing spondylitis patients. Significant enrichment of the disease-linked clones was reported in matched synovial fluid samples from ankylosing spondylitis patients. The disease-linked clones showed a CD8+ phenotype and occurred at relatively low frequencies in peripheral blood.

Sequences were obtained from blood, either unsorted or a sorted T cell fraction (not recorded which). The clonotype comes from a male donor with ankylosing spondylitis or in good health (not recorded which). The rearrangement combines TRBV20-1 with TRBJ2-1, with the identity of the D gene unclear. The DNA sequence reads TGCAGTGCCCTCATTAGGGTCAGCGACTCCTACAATGAGCAGTTCTTC. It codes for CSALIRVSDSYNEQFF.